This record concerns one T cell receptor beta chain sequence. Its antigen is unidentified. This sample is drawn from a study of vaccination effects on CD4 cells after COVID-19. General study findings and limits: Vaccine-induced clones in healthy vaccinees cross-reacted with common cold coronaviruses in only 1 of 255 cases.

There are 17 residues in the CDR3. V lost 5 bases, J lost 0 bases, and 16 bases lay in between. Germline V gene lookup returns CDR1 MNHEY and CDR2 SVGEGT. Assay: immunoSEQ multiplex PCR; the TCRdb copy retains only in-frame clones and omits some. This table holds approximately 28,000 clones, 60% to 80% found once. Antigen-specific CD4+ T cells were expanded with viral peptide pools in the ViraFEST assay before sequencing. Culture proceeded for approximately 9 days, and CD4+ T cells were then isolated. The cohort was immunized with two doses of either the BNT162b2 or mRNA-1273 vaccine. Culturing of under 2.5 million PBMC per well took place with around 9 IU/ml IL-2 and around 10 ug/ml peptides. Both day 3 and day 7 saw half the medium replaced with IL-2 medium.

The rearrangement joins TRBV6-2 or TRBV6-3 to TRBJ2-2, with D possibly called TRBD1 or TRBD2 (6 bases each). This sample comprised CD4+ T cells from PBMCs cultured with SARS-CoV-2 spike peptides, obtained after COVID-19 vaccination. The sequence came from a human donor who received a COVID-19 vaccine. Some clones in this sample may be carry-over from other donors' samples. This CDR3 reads CASSPSGGLPNTGELFF. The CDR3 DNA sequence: TGTGCCAGCAGTCCCTCTGGGGGGCTCCCGAACACCGGGGAGCTGTTTTTT.